These 19 T cell receptor beta chains were all obtained from the same sample, sequenced in a study of shared clonotypes between healthy human individuals. The table came from immunoSEQ multiplex PCR; TCRdb's copy has only in-frame clones and leaves some out. The sample holds approximately 320,000 clones, under 80% seen once. Sequenced material: memory CD4+ T cells sorted from blood. Noted subset: CD45RA-negative fraction. These receptors were collected from a man younger than 40 in good health.

The rearrangement links TRBV29-1 to TRBJ1-4; 9 bases are shared with TRBD1. This CDR3 is 15 amino acids long. Germline CDR1 is SQVTM and CDR2 is ANQGSEA. Unmatched junction bases numbered 11, after V lost 4 bases and J lost 8 bases. CDR3 nucleotide sequence: TGCAGCGTTGTGGTTCCTGGACAGGGGATCGAAAAACTGTTTTTT. Translated: CSVVVPGQGIEKLFF.

This chain connects TRBV7-9 to TRBJ2-2, with D hard to call. The CDR3 length is 13 residues. The V and J ends lost 4 bases and 0 bases respectively, with 3 bases between them. Germline V gene sequence: CDR1 SEHNR, CDR2 FQNEAQ (reference sequence). The DNA of the CDR3 is TGTGCCAGCAGCTACTCGAACACCGGGGAGCTGTTTTTT. Its protein is CASSYSNTGELFF.

This CDR3 is CASSQAGVPYEQYF. The CDR3 DNA reads as TGCGCCAGCAGCCAAGCAGGGGTACCCTACGAGCAGTACTTC. The chain recombines TRBV4-1 with TRBJ2-7; a weak D match, TRBD1 (6 bases). Germline V gives CDR1 MGHRA, CDR2 YSYEKL. V was clipped by 1 base and J by 2 bases, with 9 bases between them. The CDR3 is 14 residues long.

The chain carries TRBV28 and TRBJ1-1; a weak D match, TRBD1 (5 bases). The germline CDR1 and CDR2 sequences are MDHEN and SYDVKM. Trimming shortened V by 3 bases and J by 4 bases, and 18 bases separated the two germline ends. This CDR3 region has 16 residues. Here the CDR3 reads CASSFLRGGSRTEAFF. CDR3 in DNA: TGTGCCAGCAGTTTCTTGCGGGGGGGAAGTCGCACTGAAGCTTTCTTT.

The chain has TRBV7-8 and TRBJ2-7; possible D gene TRBD1, 5 bases. V was pared by 2 bases and J by 6 bases, with 14 bases between. Germline V CDR1 and CDR2: SGHVS, FQNEAQ. The CDR3 has 14 residues. Written as DNA, the CDR3 is TGTGCCAGCAGCTTACTGTCAGGGTTTGGCGAGCAGTACTTC. Its translation is CASSLLSGFGEQYF.

This clone appeared a few times. The V call is TRBV28, the J call TRBJ2-1; D call uncertain. The CDR3 contains 13 residues. V was trimmed by 6 bases and J by 4 bases, leaving 10 bases between them. Germline V gives CDR1 MDHEN, CDR2 SYDVKM. This CDR3 reads CASRTKLYNEQFF. The CDR3 DNA sequence: TGTGCCAGCAGGACCAAATTATACAATGAGCAGTTCTTC.

This clone was observed a handful of times. The chain combines TRBV5-5 with TRBJ2-2; D is undetermined. The CDR3 length is 14 residues. Trimming left V 0 bases short and J 1 base short, with 4 bases between. CDR1 SGHKS and CDR2 YYEKEE come from the germline V gene (reference sequence). CDR3 sequence: CASSLGLNTGELFF. In DNA, the CDR3 is TGTGCCAGCAGCTTGGGACTGAACACCGGGGAGCTGTTTTTT. The variable domain in full, completed from reference TRBV5-5 and TRBJ2-2, reads DAGVTQSPTHLIKTRGQQVTLRCSPISGHKSVSWYQQVLGQGPQFIFQYYEKEERGRGNFPDRFSARQFPNYSSELNVNALLLGDSALYLCASSLGLNTGELFFGEGSRLTVL.

The rearrangement uses TRBV28 and TRBJ2-7; 9 nucleotides line up with TRBD1. With V trimmed by 5 bases and J by 3 bases, 11 bases remained unmatched. The germline V gene encodes CDR1 MDHEN and CDR2 SYDVKM. This CDR3 region has 16 residues. CDR3 region: CASSRLQGANRYEQYF. Here the CDR3 DNA reads TGTGCCAGCAGTCGACTACAGGGGGCGAATCGCTACGAGCAGTACTTC.

The CDR3 protein is CASSEGTLATGANVLTF. CDR3 DNA sequence: TGTGCCAGCAGTGAAGGAACATTAGCGACTGGGGCCAACGTCCTGACTTTC. The V call is TRBV6-1, the J call TRBJ2-6; a weak D match, TRBD2 (5 bases). The CDR3 consists of 17 residues. CDR1 and CDR2 from the germline V gene are MNHNS and SASEGT. Trimming removed 1 base from V and 2 bases from J, with 12 bases in between.

The rearrangement links TRBV18 to TRBJ1-1, with D possibly TRBD1 on 5 matching bases. From germline, CDR1 is KGHSH and CDR2 LQKENI. V lost 6 bases and J lost 0, with 8 bases in between. This CDR3 comprises 13 residues. CDR3 nucleotide sequence: TGTGCCAGCTCTAAGACAGTGAACACTGAAGCTTTCTTT. This sequence encodes CASSKTVNTEAFF.

The V gene is TRBV18, the J gene TRBJ2-5, with unresolved D. Trimming took 3 bases from V and 1 from J, leaving 9 bases between them. Germline CDR1 reads KGHSH; CDR2 reads LQKENI. The CDR3 totals 14 residues. CDR3 coding DNA: TGTGCCAGCTCACCCTCAACGATCCAAGAGACCCAGTACTTC. Its protein product is CASSPSTIQETQYF.

There are a few counts of this clone. The CDR3 region has the DNA TGTGCCAGCAGTCTATCCGGCAATCAGCCCCAGCATTTT. Protein: CASSLSGNQPQHF. The rearrangement uses TRBV5-6 and TRBJ1-5, with D unclear. Trimming stripped 5 bases from V and 2 bases from J, with 8 bases between. The CDR3 sequence is 13 residues long. CDR1 is SGHDT, CDR2 YYEEEE, per germline.

V gene TRBV7-3 combines with J gene TRBJ2-2; 9 bases map to TRBD2. Germline V gene data show CDR1 as SGHTA and CDR2 as FQGTGA. V trimming: 1 base; J trimming: 1 base; junction bases outside the gene matches: 10. The CDR3 covers 19 residues. CDR3 residues: CASSLRTRPSGVNTGELFF. DNA of the CDR3: TGTGCCAGCAGCTTAAGGACTCGGCCTAGCGGGGTGAACACCGGGGAGCTGTTTTTT.

CDR3 in DNA: TGTGCCAGCTCGCCTTTACTGAGGGGGCAGCAAGGTGGGGTTGACTACAATGAGCAGTTCTTC. This codes for CASSPLLRGQQGGVDYNEQFF. V is TRBV18 and J is TRBJ2-1; TRBD1 aligns across 7 bases. The CDR3 loop spans 21 amino acids. After removal of 6 bases from V and 3 bases from J, the junction contained 26 bases not matched to a gene. Germline-derived CDR1 and CDR2 are KGHSH and LQKENI.

The rearrangement joins TRBV4-2 to TRBJ2-3, with TRBD2 matching over 10 bases. The J segment lost 0 bases and the V segment lost 3 bases, leaving 3 bases of the junction unmatched. This CDR3 has 16 amino acids. Germline V gene data show CDR1 as LGHNA and CDR2 as YNFKEQ. The CDR3 coding sequence is TGTGCCAGCAGCCACACTAGCGGGACAAGCACAGATACGCAGTATTTT. It translates to CASSHTSGTSTDTQYF.

J is TRBJ2-3 and V is TRBV7-9; a weak D match, TRBD1 (6 bases). Between the trimmed V and J ends, which lost 5 bases and 4 bases, there was a span of 25 bases. The length of the CDR3 is 18 residues. The germline V gene has CDR1 SEHNR and CDR2 FQNEAQ (reference sequence). The CDR3: CASSPVLGQGKGPDTQYF. Here the CDR3 DNA reads TGTGCCAGCAGCCCAGTCTTGGGTCAGGGGAAGGGGCCAGATACGCAGTATTTT.

This clone turned up a few times. This chain connects TRBV5-1 to TRBJ2-2; 8 bases are a match to TRBD2. V was pared by 4 bases and J by 1 base, with 6 bases of the junction left unmatched. The CDR3 spans 16 residues. The V gene's germline CDR1 is SGHRS and CDR2 YFSETQ. The CDR3 here is CASSKGLVGNTGELFF. The CDR3 DNA reads as TGCGCCAGCAGCAAGGGACTAGTGGGGAACACCGGGGAGCTGTTTTTT. Complete variable domain (other parts from reference TRBV5-1 and TRBJ2-2): KAGVTQTPRYLIKTRGQQVTLSCSPISGHRSVSWYQQTPGQGLQFLFEYFSETQRNKGNFPGRFSGRQFSNSRSEMNVSTLELGDSALYLCASSKGLVGNTGELFFGEGSRLTVL.

This chain joins TRBV27 and TRBJ2-2; the D gene is possibly TRBD1 (5 bases). Trimming shortened V by 5 bases and J by 4 bases, and 20 bases separated the two germline ends. The germline CDR1 and CDR2 sequences are MNHEY and SMNVEV (reference sequence). The CDR3 has 17 amino acids. The CDR3 loop is CASSMRTFTDPTGELFF. CDR3 coding DNA: TGTGCCAGCAGTATGAGGACATTCACGGACCCCACCGGGGAGCTGTTTTTT.

The chain employs TRBV7-4 and TRBJ1-2; tentative D call: TRBD1 (5 bases). The CDR3 contains 13 residues. CDR1 and CDR2 from the germline V gene are SGHVT and SQSDAQ. V was clipped by 5 bases and J by 2 bases, with 9 bases between them. The DNA for the CDR3 is TGTGCCAGCAGCCACGGGGCGAACTATGGCTACACCTTC. Translation gives CASSHGANYGYTF. Using reference TRBV7-4 and TRBJ1-2 for the parts outside the CDR3, the full variable domain is GAGVSQSPRYKVAKRGRDVALRCDSISGHVTLYWYRQTLGQGSEVLTYSQSDAQRDKSGRPSGRFSAERPERSVSTLKIQRTEQGDSAVYLCASSHGANYGYTFGSGTRLTVV.